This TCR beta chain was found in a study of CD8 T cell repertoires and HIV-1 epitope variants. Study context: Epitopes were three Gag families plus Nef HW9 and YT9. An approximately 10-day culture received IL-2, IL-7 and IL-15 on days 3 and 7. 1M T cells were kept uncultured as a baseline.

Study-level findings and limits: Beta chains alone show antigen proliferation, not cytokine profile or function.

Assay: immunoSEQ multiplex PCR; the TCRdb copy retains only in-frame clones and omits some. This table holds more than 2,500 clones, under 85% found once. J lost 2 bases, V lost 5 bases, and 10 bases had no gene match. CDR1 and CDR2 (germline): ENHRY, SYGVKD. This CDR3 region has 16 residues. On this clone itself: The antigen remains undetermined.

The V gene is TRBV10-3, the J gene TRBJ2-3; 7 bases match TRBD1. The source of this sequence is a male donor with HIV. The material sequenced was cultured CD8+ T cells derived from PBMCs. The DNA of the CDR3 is TGTGCCATCAGTTTACAGGGGACACCCTACACAGATACGCAGTATTTT. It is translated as CAISLQGTPYTDTQYF.